The 22 T cell receptor beta chains in this list originate from one sample, sequenced in a study of T cells after yellow fever vaccination. TCRdb fed the 5' RACE reads into MiXCR, producing one record per CDR3 protein. The table has hundreds of thousands of distinct CDR3 sequences, 4.1% seen once. The input for sequencing was PBMCs, taken 5 days after the yellow fever booster vaccination. Receptors originate from a man between 18 and 35 years old who received the YFV17D yellow fever vaccine.

This clonotype was seen a few times. The V gene is TRBV20-1, the J gene TRBJ2-1, with D possibly matching TRBD2 (5 bases). Germline CDR1 DFQATT, CDR2 SNEGSKA (reference sequence). The CDR3 runs 13 residues. Trimming cost V 3 bases and J 3 bases, with 9 bases left between them. CDR3 coding DNA: TGCAGTGCTAGGGAGGACTTCTACAATGAGCAGTTCTTC. Its translation is CSAREDFYNEQFF.

The chain recombines TRBV4-2 with TRBJ2-7; 7 bases line up with TRBD2. V shed 3 bases, J shed 5 bases, and the junction held 4 bases outside the gene matches. Looked up from germline, CDR1 is LGHNA and CDR2 is YNFKEQ. The CDR3 spans 13 residues. The CDR3 coding sequence is TGTGCCAGCAGCCACGGGGGGTTCGACGAGCAGTACTTC. As protein: CASSHGGFDEQYF.

This clonotype was picked up a small number of times. CDR3 region: CARTRTGYGYTF. The DNA of the CDR3 is TGTGCCAGGACAAGGACAGGGTATGGCTACACCTTC. The rearrangement joins TRBV6-2 or TRBV6-3 to TRBJ1-2; 8 nucleotides align to TRBD1. Germline CDR1 is MNHEY and CDR2 is SVGEGT. Trimming cost V 9 bases and J 5 bases; bases outside gene matches: 5. The CDR3 has 12 amino acids.

The chain couples TRBV5-5 to TRBJ2-7; tentatively, D is TRBD1 (6 bases). V dropped 2 bases and J dropped 6 bases, with 12 bases sitting between them. The CDR3 loop spans 13 amino acids. In germline, CDR1 is SGHKS, CDR2 YYEKEE (reference sequence). CDR3 in DNA: TGTGCCAGCAGCTTCGGGGACACCGGCGAGCAGTACGTC. As protein: CASSFGDTGEQYV.

Many counts were recorded for this clonotype. The V gene is TRBV20-1, the J gene TRBJ2-5; 10 nucleotides align to TRBD1. Per germline, CDR1 DFQATT and CDR2 SNEGSKA (reference sequence). Losses at the gene ends were 5 bases for V and 2 bases for J; bases not matched to a gene: 2. The CDR3 consists of 13 residues. The CDR3 sequence: CSAADRGQETQYF. The CDR3 DNA reads TGCAGTGCTGCGGACAGGGGGCAAGAGACCCAGTACTTC.

This clonotype was observed at least ten times. The gene calls are TRBV7-8 and TRBJ2-1, with D perhaps TRBD1 (6 bases). Germline lookup yields CDR1 SGHVS and CDR2 FQNEAQ. The CDR3 is made up of 14 amino acids. Trimming stripped 5 bases from V and 10 bases from J, with 18 bases between. The CDR3 is CASSPLPGAAEQFF. The CDR3 coding sequence is TGTGCCAGCAGCCCACTCCCAGGGGCCGCCGAGCAGTTCTTC.

This clonotype was seen a handful of times. This sequence joins TRBV5-1 and TRBJ1-2; D is undetermined. Germline V gives CDR1 SGHRS, CDR2 YFSETQ. The CDR3 is made up of 14 amino acids. The V end lost 1 base, the J end lost 2 bases, and 9 bases lay between the germline ends. The CDR3 DNA reads as TGCGCCAGCAGCTTGCGGACGGTCAACTATGGCTACACCTTC. It encodes CASSLRTVNYGYTF.

The chain uses TRBV10-3 and TRBJ2-1; 8 bases map to TRBD1. V gave up 6 bases and J gave up 7 bases; unmatched junction bases: 2. The CDR3 contains 12 residues. Germline CDR1 ENHRY, CDR2 SYGVKD. CDR3 nucleotide sequence: TGTGCCATCAGCAGGACAGGGAATGAGCAGTTCTTC. It translates to CAISRTGNEQFF.

The chain uses TRBV7-9 and TRBJ1-1; D is undetermined. There are 14 residues in the CDR3. V shed 0 bases and J shed 10 bases, with 15 bases lying between them. Germline V CDR1 and CDR2: SEHNR, FQNEAQ (reference sequence). CDR3 nucleotides: TGTGCCAGCAGCTTAGCTGAGGTTTGGCAATCAGCTTTCTTT. Amino acids: CASSLAEVWQSAFF.

This clonotype has a count of ten or more. The chain couples TRBV7-2 to TRBJ2-5; weak D call: TRBD2 (6 bases). The V end was cut by 2 bases, the J end by 5 bases, with 21 bases between. The CDR3 contains 17 residues. Germline assignment: CDR1 SGHTA and CDR2 FQGNSA. CDR3 coding DNA: TGTGCCAGCAGCTTACCTCCTGGGACGGGAGTGGGGGAGACCCAGTACTTC. It yields the protein CASSLPPGTGVGETQYF.

In regard to this clonotype: One end of the junction fails to match germline, which may point to a read error. This chain links TRBV10-3 with TRBJ1-5; the D gene is possibly TRBD1 (5 bases). Germline V lookup: CDR1 ENHRY, CDR2 SYGVKD. The CDR3 loop spans 15 amino acids. This chain's CDR3 is CAISQGRGEGQPKHF. The CDR3 DNA reads as TGTGCCATCAGTCAAGGAAGAGGGGAGGGTCAGCCCAAGCATTTT.

V and J are TRBV15 and TRBJ1-4; D is ambiguous. V lost 6 bases and J 7 bases, leaving 12 bases between the germline ends. The CDR3 totals 13 residues. Germline V CDR1 and CDR2: LNHNV, YYDKDF (reference sequence). The CDR3: CATSPGEGEKLFF. The CDR3 DNA reads TGTGCCACCAGTCCCGGTGAAGGTGAAAAACTGTTTTTT. Variable domain in full (rest from reference TRBV15 and TRBJ1-4): DAMVIQNPRYQVTQFGKPVTLSCSQTLNHNVMYWYQQKSSQAPKLLFHYYDKDFNNEADTPDNFQSRRPNTSFCFLDIRSPGLGDTAMYLCATSPGEGEKLFFGSGTQLSVL.

The V call is TRBV6-1, the J call TRBJ2-1; D not resolved. This CDR3 region has 16 residues. The germline CDR1 and CDR2 sequences are MNHNS and SASEGT. V was cut by 7 bases and J by 2 bases, with 18 bases left in between. CDR3 nucleotide sequence: TGTGCCAGCACCGCGAACCTCCTCGCGCCCTACAATGAGCAGTTCTTC. Its protein product is CASTANLLAPYNEQFF.

The chain employs TRBV5-4 and TRBJ1-1; D gene unclear. Per the germline V gene, CDR1 is SGHNT and CDR2 is YYREEE (reference sequence). The V and J ends lost 4 bases and 7 bases respectively, with 17 bases between them. The CDR3 covers 14 residues. As DNA, the CDR3 is TGTGCCAGCAGCCGCACCAGACGGAATAATGAAGCTTTCTTT. Its protein is CASSRTRRNNEAFF. Supplemented by reference TRBV5-4 and TRBJ1-1, the full variable domain reads ETGVTQSPTHLIKTRGQQVTLRCSSQSGHNTVSWYQQALGQGPQFIFQYYREEENGRGNFPPRFSGLQFPNYSSELNVNALELDDSALYLCASSRTRRNNEAFFGQGTRLTVV.

This clonotype showed up just a few times. This chain connects TRBV4-2 to TRBJ1-6, with D maybe TRBD1 (6 bases). V was clipped by 4 bases and J by 0 bases, with 22 bases between them. This CDR3 comprises 20 residues. Germline V gene lookup returns CDR1 LGHNA and CDR2 YNFKEQ. CDR3 in DNA: TGTGCCAGCAGCCGGGAATTGGGGGCTCGGGATAGCTCCTATAATTCACCCCTCCACTTT. Residues: CASSRELGARDSSYNSPLHF.

This clonotype has at least ten counts. V and J are TRBV5-1 and TRBJ2-1, with 7 bases that match TRBD2. V shed 5 bases, J shed 0 bases, and the junction held 2 bases outside the gene matches. This CDR3 spans 14 amino acids. In germline, CDR1 is SGHRS, CDR2 YFSETQ. CDR3 protein: CASRREGSYNEQFF. As DNA, the CDR3 is TGCGCCAGCAGAAGGGAGGGCTCCTACAATGAGCAGTTCTTC.

This clonotype was observed at least ten times. The chain combines TRBV18 with TRBJ1-1, with TRBD1 matching 9 bases. Germline CDR1 and CDR2: KGHSH and LQKENI. The CDR3 spans 20 residues. J was trimmed by 5 bases and V by 3 bases; bases with no gene match: 22. The CDR3 spells CASSPLSSGTGRSGGTEAFF. CDR3 DNA: TGTGCCAGCTCACCTCTATCATCCGGGACAGGGAGGTCTGGCGGAACTGAAGCTTTCTTT.

This clonotype was seen more than once but under ten times. The junction departs from the called germline gene at one end, perhaps through a read error. V and J are TRBV19 and TRBJ1-5; no clear D gene. Germline CDR1 and CDR2: LNHDA and SQIVND (reference sequence). The CDR3 sequence is 14 residues long. The CDR3 sequence: CASSISFLRQSQHF. CDR3 coding DNA: TGTGCCAGTAGTATCTCGTTCCTACGTCAGTCCCAGCATTTT.

The chain employs TRBV18 and TRBJ2-6; D gene uncertain. The V gene's germline CDR1 is KGHSH and CDR2 LQKENI. With 1 base removed from V and 2 bases from J, the gap between germline ends came to 9 bases. The CDR3 is 16 amino acids. CDR3: CASSPRQTTGANVLTF. The DNA of the CDR3 is TGTGCCAGCTCACCACGCCAAACTACTGGGGCCAACGTCCTGACTTTC. The full variable domain, its missing parts supplied by reference TRBV18 and TRBJ2-6, is NAGVMQNPRHLVRRRGQEARLRCSPMKGHSHVYWYRQLPEEGLKFMVYLQKENIIDESGMPKERFSAEFPKEGPSILRIQQVVRGDSAAYFCASSPRQTTGANVLTFGAGSRLTVL.

This clonotype has at least ten counts. V and J are TRBV3-1 and TRBJ2-5, with D uncertain. In germline, CDR1 is LGHDT, CDR2 YNNKEL (reference sequence). V was clipped by 0 bases and J by 5 bases, with 7 bases between them. The CDR3 spans 13 residues. Written as DNA, the CDR3 is TGTGCCAGCAGCCAAGAAGGGTTGGAGACCCAGTACTTC. This gives the protein CASSQEGLETQYF.

This clonotype was detected ten times or more. This rearrangement joins TRBV5-6 to TRBJ2-2, with 10 nucleotides matching TRBD1. This CDR3 spans 15 amino acids. Germline lookup yields CDR1 SGHDT and CDR2 YYEEEE. V lost 4 bases to trimming and J lost 1 base; unmatched junction nucleotides: 1. In nucleotides, the CDR3 is TGTGCCAGCAGCGGACAGGGGGGGAACACCGGGGAGCTGTTTTTT. Protein product: CASSGQGGNTGELFF.

This clonotype was observed once. A much larger clone differs from this one at a single base, so this may be a read error. This rearrangement joins TRBV10-3 to TRBJ1-1; D is uncertain. Germline CDR1 ENHRY, CDR2 SYGVKD. V was clipped by 6 bases and J by 3 bases, with 11 bases between them. This CDR3 has 13 residues. In DNA form, the CDR3 reads TGTGCCATCAGAGACAACAAGGACACTGAAGCTTTCTTT. Translated, it gives CAIRDNKDTEAFF.